The clone carrying this T cell receptor beta chain was observed a single time. The sample comes from a study of blood T cell repertoires in COVID-19. Study in general: Acute-phase and convalescent COVID-19 samples originated in the United States, Italy and Spain. T cells, B-cell-depleted T cells, or PBMCs provided the cDNA or gDNA that served as material.

Per the authors' pipeline: Amplifying reference gene primers gave estimates of nucleated cell counts. TCRdb's copy holds only in-frame clones and misses some; the assay was immunoSEQ multiplex PCR. The V and J calls and clone size are taken from that table; D and trimming were inferred from the DNA. The data contain about 400,000 clones, roughly nine tenths of them singletons. V was pared by 2 bases and J by 8 bases, with 13 bases between. From germline, CDR1 is SGHRS and CDR2 YFSETQ. The CDR3 runs to 14 residues. This clonotype originated in a man aged 35 to 55 with acute or convalescent COVID-19. What was sequenced was peripheral blood. This chain connects TRBV5-1 to TRBJ1-4, with a weak D call TRBD1 (5 bases). CDR3 sequence reads: CASSFGQGREKLFF. The DNA of the CDR3 is TGCGCCAGCAGCTTCGGGCAGGGAAGAGAAAAACTGTTTTTT.